These 18 T cell receptor beta chains originate from one sample sequenced in a study of Ad26.COV2.S vaccination and SARS-CoV-2 variants. Treatment: about 20 received Ad26.COV2.S at low or high dose, single or two shots; about 5 received placebo; per-sample allocation not given. Sampling happened 63 days after the first vaccine or placebo injection. The protocol was immunoSEQ multiplex PCR, while the TCRdb copy is restricted to in-frame clones and leaves out a portion. Of some 350,000 clones listed, about nine tenths are singletons. Here the sequenced sample was peripheral blood, taken in a trial of Ad26.COV2.S vaccine versus placebo. All receptors come from a person between 18 and 60 years old who received the Ad26.COV2.S COVID-19 vaccine or a placebo.

This sequence joins TRBV13 and TRBJ2-4; 7 nucleotides line up with TRBD2. The CDR3 sequence is 17 residues long. V shed 5 bases, J shed 3 bases, and the junction held 13 bases outside the gene matches. From germline, CDR1 is PRHDT and CDR2 FYEKMQ (reference sequence). This CDR3 is CASSKILAGVFKNIQYF. CDR3 bases: TGTGCCAGCAGCAAGATTCTCGCGGGAGTGTTCAAAAACATTCAGTACTTC.

The CDR3 DNA reads as TGTGCCAGCAGCGCCAGCCCGGCGACAGGGTGGGCCACTGAAGCTTTCTTT. This translates into CASSASPATGWATEAFF. The chain couples TRBV9 to TRBJ1-1; 7 bases are shared with TRBD1. V dropped 3 bases and J dropped 4; count of bases not matched to a gene: 15. Germline CDR1 reads SGDLS; CDR2 reads YYNGEE. The CDR3 length is 17 residues.

The rearrangement links TRBV4-3 to TRBJ2-1, with D unclear. Between the trimmed V and J ends, which lost 0 bases and 0 bases, there was a span of 9 bases. Looked up from germline, CDR1 is LGHNA and CDR2 is YSLEER. There are 16 residues in the CDR3. The DNA for the CDR3 is TGCGCCAGCAGCCAAGAGTCGGACCCCTCCTACAATGAGCAGTTCTTC. It codes for CASSQESDPSYNEQFF.

The V call is TRBV6-2 or TRBV6-3, the J call TRBJ1-6; D is perhaps TRBD1 (5 bases). CDR1 is MNHEY, CDR2 SVGEGT, per germline. Trimming cost V 2 bases and J 11 bases, with 28 bases left between them. This CDR3 has 19 residues. CDR3 in amino acids: CASSYDRLRVAALVPPLHF. CDR3 nucleotides: TGTGCCAGCAGTTACGACCGCCTCAGGGTTGCGGCTTTGGTACCACCCCTCCACTTT.

The genes are TRBV19 and TRBJ2-1, with unresolved D. Trimming pared 6 bases from V and 0 bases from J, leaving 3 bases between. There are 12 residues in the CDR3. From germline, CDR1 is LNHDA and CDR2 SQIVND (reference sequence). As DNA, the CDR3 is TGTGCCAGTAGATACTCCTACAATGAGCAGTTCTTC. Its protein is CASRYSYNEQFF.

This chain links TRBV5-6 with TRBJ1-1; D is ambiguous. CDR3 size: 18 residues. Deletions cut 2 bases from V and 4 bases from J, with 24 bases between. Germline CDR1 SGHDT, CDR2 YYEEEE. CDR3: CASSFPAGPVRWSTEAFF. The CDR3 nucleotides are TGTGCCAGCAGCTTTCCAGCCGGACCCGTAAGGTGGAGCACTGAAGCTTTCTTT.

The chain recombines TRBV30 with TRBJ1-2; D gene ambiguous. The length of the CDR3 is 15 residues. V was trimmed by 1 base and J by 6 bases, leaving 18 bases between them. Germline loops: CDR1 GTSNPN, CDR2 SVGIG (reference sequence). CDR3 DNA sequence: TGTGCCTGGAGTGAAATGGACGGCGCACTAGATGGCTACACCTTC. Encoded protein: CAWSEMDGALDGYTF.

The chain uses TRBV7-8 and TRBJ1-2; D gene uncertain. With 6 bases removed from V and 5 bases from J, the gap between germline ends came to 13 bases. Germline assignment: CDR1 SGHVS and CDR2 FQNEAQ. There are 13 residues in the CDR3. The CDR3: CASSPTGRYGYTF. The CDR3 DNA reads as TGTGCCAGCAGTCCGACCGGCAGGTATGGCTACACCTTC. Together with reference TRBV7-8 and TRBJ1-2, the CDR3 gives the full variable domain: GAGVSQSPRYKVAKRGQDVALRCDPISGHVSLFWYQQALGQGPEFLTYFQNEAQLDKSGLPSDRFFAERPEGSVSTLKIQRTQQEDSAVYLCASSPTGRYGYTFGSGTRLTVV.

The rearrangement uses TRBV20-1 and TRBJ1-1; TRBD1 might be the D (6 bases). Trimming removed 0 bases from V and 13 bases from J, with 9 bases in between. The CDR3 consists of 10 residues. Germline CDR1 is DFQATT and CDR2 is SNEGSKA (reference sequence). In DNA, the CDR3 is TGCAGTGCTAGAGATTCCAGGGGTTTCTTT. The encoded protein is CSARDSRGFF.

This clone counts as medium-sized. The chain recombines TRBV5-5 with TRBJ2-7; D is unclear. The germline V gene has CDR1 SGHKS and CDR2 YYEKEE (reference sequence). V gave up 5 bases and J gave up 3 bases, with 15 bases separating them. The CDR3 is made up of 14 amino acids. This CDR3 is CASSLLPASYEQYV. In DNA form, the CDR3 reads TGTGCCAGCAGTCTCCTGCCGGCTAGCTACGAGCAGTACGTC.

V and J are TRBV6-5 and TRBJ2-7; D is ambiguous. Germline values: CDR1 MNHEY, CDR2 SVGAGI. The CDR3 length is 11 residues. Trimming took 5 bases from V and 3 from J, leaving 5 bases between them. The CDR3 DNA is TGTGCCAGCAGTACCCACTACGAGCAGTACGTC. Translation: CASSTHYEQYV.

The chain uses TRBV6-2 or TRBV6-3 and TRBJ2-7; a weak D match, TRBD1 (5 bases). Per the germline V gene, CDR1 is MNHEY and CDR2 is SVGEGT. The CDR3 is 12 amino acids. V was trimmed by 5 bases and J by 4 bases, leaving 9 bases between them. The CDR3, as DNA: TGTGCCAGCAGTCGACAGAAGTACGAGCAGTACGTC. Translated, it gives CASSRQKYEQYV.

The chain links TRBV7-2 to TRBJ1-5; D remains unclear. V was pared by 1 base and J by 6 bases, with 10 bases between. This CDR3 has 14 amino acids. CDR1 is SGHTA, CDR2 FQGNSA, per germline. In DNA form, the CDR3 reads TGTGCCAGCAGCTTAGGAGGGTCTGGTCAGCCCCAGCATTTT. This translates into CASSLGGSGQPQHF.

The V call is TRBV7-8, the J call TRBJ1-1; D ambiguous. Germline-derived CDR1 and CDR2 are SGHVS and FQNEAQ. V lost 5 bases and J 1 base, leaving 11 bases between the germline ends. The CDR3 sequence is 14 residues long. The CDR3 DNA reads TGTGCCAGCAGCCGCACGATGGCGAACACTGAAGCTTTCTTT. This gives the protein CASSRTMANTEAFF.

The CDR3 coding sequence is TGTGCTAGTGGCCGCGACTCAGGACCGGGGGAAGCTTTCTTT. This translates into CASGRDSGPGEAFF. The V call is TRBV12-5, the J call TRBJ1-1; the D is unclear. Germline CDR1 is LGHNT and CDR2 is FRNRAP. The CDR3 consists of 14 residues. V was clipped by 6 bases and J by 8 bases, with 19 bases between them. Full variable domain (remainder filled in from reference TRBV12-5 and TRBJ1-1): DARVTQTPRHKVTEMGQEVTMRCQPILGHNTVFWYRQTMMQGLELLAYFRNRAPLDDSGMPKDRFSAEMPDATLATLKIQPSEPRDSAVYFCASGRDSGPGEAFFGQGTRLTVV.

The chain recombines TRBV5-6 with TRBJ2-5; D may correspond to TRBD1 or TRBD2 (5 bases each). CDR3 size: 13 residues. The V and J ends lost 4 bases and 5 bases respectively, with 12 bases between them. The germline gives CDR1 SGHDT, CDR2 YYEEEE. The CDR3 coding sequence is TGTGCCAGCAGCCGGGGACGATGGGAGACCCAGTACTTC. It specifies CASSRGRWETQYF.

The gene calls are TRBV11-3 and TRBJ1-1; perhaps TRBD1 as D (5 bases). From germline, CDR1 is SGHNT and CDR2 YENEEA. The ends were cut back, 1 base at V and 7 bases at J, with 7 bases in the middle. The CDR3 totals 12 residues. This CDR3 reads CASSLGGYEAFF. The CDR3 DNA follows: TGTGCCAGCAGCTTAGGGGGCTATGAAGCTTTCTTT.

This chain links TRBV19 with TRBJ2-5; TRBD2 might be the D (6 bases). This CDR3 region has 14 residues. CDR1 and CDR2 (germline): LNHDA, SQIVND (reference sequence). V dropped 8 bases and J dropped 5 bases, with 18 bases sitting between them. This chain's CDR3 is CASRRVGPGETQYF. CDR3 DNA sequence: TGTGCCAGTCGGAGGGTGGGCCCGGGGGAGACCCAGTACTTC.